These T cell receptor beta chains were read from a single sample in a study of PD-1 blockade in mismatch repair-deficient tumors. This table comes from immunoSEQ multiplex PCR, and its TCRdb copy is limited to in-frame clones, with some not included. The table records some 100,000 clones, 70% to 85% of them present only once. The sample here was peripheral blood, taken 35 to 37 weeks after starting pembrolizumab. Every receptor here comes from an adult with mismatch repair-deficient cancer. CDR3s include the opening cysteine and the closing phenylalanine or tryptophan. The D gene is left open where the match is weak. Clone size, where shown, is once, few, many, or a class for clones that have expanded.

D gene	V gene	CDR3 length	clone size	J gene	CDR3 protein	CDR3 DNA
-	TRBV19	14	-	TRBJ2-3	CASSTVSGADTQYF	TGTGCCAGTAGTACCGTTTCGGGAGCAGATACGCAGTATTTT
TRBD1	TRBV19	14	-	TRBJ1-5	CASSGTGHNQPQHF	TGTGCCAGCTCCGGGACAGGGCACAATCAGCCCCAGCATTTT
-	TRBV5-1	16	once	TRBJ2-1	CASSLDVGVSYNEQFF	TGCGCCAGCAGCTTGGACGTGGGAGTCTCCTACAATGAGCAGTTCTTC
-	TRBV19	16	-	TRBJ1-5	CASSIRHLYSNQPQHF	TGTGCCAGTAGTATCCGACACCTCTATAGCAATCAGCCCCAGCATTTT
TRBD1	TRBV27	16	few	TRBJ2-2	CASSWTGGQGTGELFF	TGTGCCAGCAGTTGGACAGGGGGGCAGGGCACCGGGGAGCTGTTTTTT
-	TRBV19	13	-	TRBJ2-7	CASSIDPRYEQYF	TGTGCCAGTAGTATAGATCCGAGGTACGAGCAGTACTTC
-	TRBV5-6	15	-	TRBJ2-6	CASSFWGAGANVLTF	TGTGCCAGCAGCTTCTGGGGGGCTGGGGCCAACGTCCTGACTTTC
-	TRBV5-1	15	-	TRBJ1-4	CASSPRGWGGEKLFF	TGCGCCAGCAGCCCCCGGGGCTGGGGAGGAGAAAAACTGTTTTTT
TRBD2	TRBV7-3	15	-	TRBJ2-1	CASSFRLAGTEEQFF	TGTGCCAGCAGCTTCCGACTAGCGGGAACGGAGGAGCAGTTCTTC
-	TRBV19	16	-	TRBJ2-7	CASSPPGTWSSYEQYF	TGTGCCAGTAGTCCACCCGGGACTTGGTCCTCCTACGAGCAGTACTTC
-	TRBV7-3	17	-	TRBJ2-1	CASSFVPGLGITNEQFF	TGTGCCAGCAGCTTCGTACCGGGTTTGGGGATAACCAATGAGCAGTTCTTC
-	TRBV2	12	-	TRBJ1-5	CASRLTDQPQHF	TGTGCCAGCAGATTGACAGATCAGCCCCAGCATTTT
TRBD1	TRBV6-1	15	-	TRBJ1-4	CASSGTGGFNEKLFF	TGTGCCAGCAGCGGGACAGGGGGCTTTAATGAAAAACTGTTTTTT
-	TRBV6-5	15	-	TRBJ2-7	CASSYSVQGPYEQYF	TGTGCCAGCAGTTACTCGGTGCAGGGGCCCTACGAGCAGTACTTC
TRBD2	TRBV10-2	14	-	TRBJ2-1	CASSQRLAGPEQFF	TGCGCCAGCAGTCAGAGGCTAGCGGGACCTGAGCAGTTCTTC
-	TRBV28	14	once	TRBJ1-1	CASSLDFGGGEAFF	TGTGCCAGCAGTTTGGATTTTGGGGGGGGTGAAGCTTTCTTT
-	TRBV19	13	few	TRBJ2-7	CASSIKGGYEQYF	TGTGCCAGTAGTATCAAGGGTGGGTACGAGCAGTACTTC
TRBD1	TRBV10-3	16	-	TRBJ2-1	CAISEIYRGLYNEQFF	TGTGCCATCAGTGAAATATACAGGGGTCTTTACAATGAGCAGTTCTTC
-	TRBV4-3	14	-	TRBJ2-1	CASSQDRVYNEQFF	TGCGCCAGCAGCCAAGACAGGGTCTACAATGAGCAGTTCTTC
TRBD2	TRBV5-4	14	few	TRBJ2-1	CATTTSGSGREQFF	TGTGCCACCACGACTAGCGGGAGCGGTCGTGAGCAGTTCTTC